This T cell receptor beta chain was sequenced for a study of tumor-infiltrating lymphocytes in primary liver carcinoma (dated by TCRdb to between 2016 and 2019). Looking at the study overall: Of the five patients (three men and two women, aged 30 to 69 years), four had hepatocellular carcinoma and one had combined HCC and intrahepatic cholangiocarcinoma. The tumors of the five patients were staged as T1-T3 N0M0, with maximum diameters ranging from roughly 4.2 to 10 cm. Samples yielded roughly 3.5 to 7.5 million productive TCRbeta reads; read depth did not differ significantly between tissue types. TCRbeta repertoire sequencing, expression microarrays and whole-exome sequencing were combined in the study across five regions of each liver tumor, with adjacent normal tissue and blood also included. High reproducibility was observed for the technical replicate repertoires, with mean shared-clone rates approximately 0.9 and correlation coefficients above 0.98. A total of about 35 specimens from 5 patients, comprising 25 or so tumor regions, 5 adjacent noncancerous liver tissues and 5 peripheral blood samples, were covered by TCRbeta repertoire sequencing. To link TCRbeta repertoire diversity to the local molecular phenotype, the roughly 23 tumor region samples were profiled with Agilent mRNA microarrays. Findings and caveats that apply to the study as a whole: Repertoire overlap was found to be higher between tumor regions (mean around 35%) than between tumor-adjacent (roughly 17%) or tumor-blood (roughly 15%) pairs, consistent with antigen-driven expansion. The top 250 clones made up a significantly larger repertoire fraction in tumors than in blood (p = 0.039). Because only the TCR beta chain was sequenced and unpaired alpha chains were not captured, true repertoire diversity is likely underestimated. Only roughly 8-25% of top clones appeared in all five regions of a tumor, which suggests that tumor-infiltrating T cells are spatially heterogeneous. The study included only a few patients, and the authors note findings should be validated in a larger study. Bulk unsorted samples precluded comparing CD4+ and CD8+ T cell repertoires.

Without any cell sorting, total RNA and DNA were co-extracted from about 20-30 mg of bulk tissue using the AllPrep DNA/RNA mini kit. Surgical resection was performed in China between late 2015 and early 2016 on about 5 patients with histopathologically diagnosed primary liver carcinoma. Chronic HBV infection was present in the patients, and the patients were treatment-naive at sampling. Each tumor was sampled at five spatially separated regions: the superior, inferior, left-lateral and right-lateral poles and the tumor centre. Histological examination found more than 75% viable tumor cells in every tumor sample. Fresh tumor and adjacent tissue pieces were bisected; one half was stored in RNAlater at -80°C, the other sent for histology. CDR1 and CDR2, looked up from the germline V gene, are SGHAT and FQNNGV. From cysteine to phenylalanine, the CDR3 is 13 amino acids long. Of all the DNA, just the CDR3 is kept, 39 bases in frame from base 1.

Starting from about 550 ng total RNA, TCRbeta-specific cDNA was produced by reverse transcription with a constant-region primer and ProtoScript II reverse transcriptase. Construction of the TCRbeta libraries relied on three nested rounds of multiplex PCR, following a slightly modified ARM-PCR procedure. The first two PCR rounds used multiplex TRBV1-TRBV30 forward primers with a Cbeta reverse primer, each for roughly 10 cycles. A final 25-cycle PCR with Deep VentR polymerase added sample barcodes and Illumina adapters. Before sequencing, amplicons of 200-500 bp were purified from gel using a QIAquick gel extraction kit. The TCRbeta amplicons were sequenced with 250-bp paired-end reads on an Illumina HiSeq 2500. In the authors' own workflow: Reads were quality-trimmed with Trimmomatic v0.33, and paired reads were merged with FLASH v1.2.11 to recover full CDR3 sequences. V, D and J germline segments were assigned to the rearranged TCRbeta sequences using MiGEC v1.2.1b. Clonotype statistics and Shannon-Wiener diversity indices were calculated with VDJtools v1.0.0. Except for diversity analysis, only the 250 most abundant clonotypes of each sample were used in subsequent analyses to reduce sampling bias. TCRdb redid the processing of the public reads, applying fastp at Q25 and MiXCR, and retained in-frame beta chains. When rows share a CDR3 protein, they turn into one entry using the most common DNA and genes. The V and J calls reflect TCRdb's pipeline rather than the authors' work. Within this sample are roughly 30,000 distinct CDR3 sequences, with around 70% of them counted one time only. The ten largest clonotypes hold about 31% of the sample.

About this clonotype: Its target antigen remains unknown. A read error may account for a junction end that differs from germline.

Sample: liver tumor tissue from sampling region 3. The cell subset or site label, as the study defines it: tumor region T3, left-lateral pole. This clonotype was sampled from a woman younger than 45 with primary liver carcinoma and hepatitis B virus infection. Recombination connected TRBV11-2 to TRBJ1-2; a tentative D call is TRBD1 (5 bases match). The nucleotide sequence is given as TGTGCCAGCATTCAGTGGGGGGGTGGAGGCTACACTTTC. The resulting protein is CASIQWGGGGYTF.